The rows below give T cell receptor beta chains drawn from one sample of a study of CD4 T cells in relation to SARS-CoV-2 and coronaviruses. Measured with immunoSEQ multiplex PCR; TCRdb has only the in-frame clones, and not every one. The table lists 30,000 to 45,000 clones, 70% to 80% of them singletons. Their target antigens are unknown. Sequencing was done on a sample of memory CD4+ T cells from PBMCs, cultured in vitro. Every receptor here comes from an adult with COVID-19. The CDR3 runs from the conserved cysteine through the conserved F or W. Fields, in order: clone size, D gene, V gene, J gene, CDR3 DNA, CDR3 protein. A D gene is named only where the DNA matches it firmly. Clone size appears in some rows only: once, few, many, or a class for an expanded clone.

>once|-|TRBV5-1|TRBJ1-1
TGCGCCAGCAGCTTGCGGGGGAAGAACACTGAAGCTTTCTTT
CASSLRGKNTEAFF
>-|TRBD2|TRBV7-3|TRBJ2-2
TGTGCCAGCAGCCCCGGGGGGGCGAACACCGGGGAGCTGTTTTTT
CASSPGGANTGELFF
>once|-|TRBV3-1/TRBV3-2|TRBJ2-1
TGTGCCAGCAGCCAAGATCGCCAACGCAATGAGCAGTTCTTC
CASSQDRQRNEQFF
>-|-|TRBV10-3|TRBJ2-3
TGTGCCATCAGTGACAACAATTCGCAGTATTTT
CAISDNNSQYF
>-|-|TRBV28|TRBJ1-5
TGTGCCAGCAGTTGGGGGCAGGGGCATCAGCCCCAGCATTTT
CASSWGQGHQPQHF
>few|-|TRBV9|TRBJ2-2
TGTGCCAGCAGCAGGGTTACCACCGGGGAGCTGTTTTTT
CASSRVTTGELFF
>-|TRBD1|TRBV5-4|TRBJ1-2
TGTGCCAGCAGCACTCAGGGACAGCCCTATGGCTACACCTTC
CASSTQGQPYGYTF
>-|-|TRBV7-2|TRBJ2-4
TGTGCCAGCAGCTTAGCTCGGCCTCAAAACATTCAGTACTTC
CASSLARPQNIQYF
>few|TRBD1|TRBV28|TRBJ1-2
TGTGCCAGCAGTTTAAGGGACAGGGTATTGAACTATGGCTACACCTTC
CASSLRDRVLNYGYTF
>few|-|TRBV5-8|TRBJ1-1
TGTGCCAGCAGCATCACCGGGACGCTGAACACTGAAGCTTTCTTT
CASSITGTLNTEAFF
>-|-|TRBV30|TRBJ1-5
TGTGCCTGGAGTGAGAATGGCAATCAGCCCCAGCATTTT
CAWSENGNQPQHF
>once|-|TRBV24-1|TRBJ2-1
TGTGCCACCAGTGATTTGGATATCCGGGGGCGAAGCTATGAGCAGTTCTTC
CATSDLDIRGRSYEQFF
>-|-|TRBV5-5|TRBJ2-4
TGTGCCAGCAGCTTGAAAGGGGGAGATGGCAAAAACATTCAGTACTTC
CASSLKGGDGKNIQYF
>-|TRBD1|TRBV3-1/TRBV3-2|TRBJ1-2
TGTGCCAGCAGCCAAGAGGGGCTAGGGGGCGCGGATGGCTACACCTTC
CASSQEGLGGADGYTF
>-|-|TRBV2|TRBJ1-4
TGTGCCAGCAGCCGGTCCATCGGGGATGAAAAACTGTTTTTT
CASSRSIGDEKLFF
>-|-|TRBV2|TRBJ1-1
TGTGCCAGCAGCGATCTCGGATCCAACACTGAAGCTTTCTTT
CASSDLGSNTEAFF
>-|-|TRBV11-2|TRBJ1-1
TGTGCCAGCAGCTCCACGGGACCTACGAACACTGAAGCTTTCTTT
CASSSTGPTNTEAFF
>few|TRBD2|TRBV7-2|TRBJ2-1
TGTGCCAGCAGCTTAGTTGCGATTGGCGGGAGGGGATACAATGAGCAGTTCTTC
CASSLVAIGGRGYNEQFF
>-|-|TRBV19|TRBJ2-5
TGTGCGAGCACTACAGGGTACCAAGAGACCCAGTACTTC
CASTTGYQETQYF
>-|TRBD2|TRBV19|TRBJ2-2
TGTGCCAGTAGTATAGGGACTAGCGTCACCGGGGAGCTGTTTTTT
CASSIGTSVTGELFF
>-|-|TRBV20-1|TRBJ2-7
TGCAGTGCTGGTAGACCTAACGAGCAGTACTTC
CSAGRPNEQYF
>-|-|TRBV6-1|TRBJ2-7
TGTGCCAGCAGTGAATCGATCGACAGTGGTCCAAACTTC
CASSESIDSGPNF
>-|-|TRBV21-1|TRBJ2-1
TGTGCCAGCAGCAATGACAGTCCCAGCTCCTACAATGAGCAGTTCTTC
CASSNDSPSSYNEQFF
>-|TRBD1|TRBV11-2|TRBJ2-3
TGTGCCAGCAGCTATGACCGGGACAGGGTCGGAGATACGCAGTATTTT
CASSYDRDRVGDTQYF
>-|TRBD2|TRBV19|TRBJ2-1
TGTGCCAGTAGTATGGGACTAGCCTACAATGAGCAGTTCTTC
CASSMGLAYNEQFF
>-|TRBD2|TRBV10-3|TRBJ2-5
TGTGCCATCAGTGGTCTAGCGGTACAAGAGACCCAGTACTTC
CAISGLAVQETQYF
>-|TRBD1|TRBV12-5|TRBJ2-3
TGTGCTAGTGAGGGGACAGCGACAGATACGCAGTATTTT
CASEGTATDTQYF
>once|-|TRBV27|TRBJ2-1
TGTGCCAGCAGTGACCTCCAGCGGAGCCTAAATGAGCAGTTCTTC
CASSDLQRSLNEQFF
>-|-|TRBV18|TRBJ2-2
TGTGCCAGCTCACCGACCTTCAATACGAACACCGGGGAGCTGTTTTTT
CASSPTFNTNTGELFF
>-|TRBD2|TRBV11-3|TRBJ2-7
TGTGCCAGCAGCCTGACTAGCGGGAGTGCCGAGCAGTACTTC
CASSLTSGSAEQYF
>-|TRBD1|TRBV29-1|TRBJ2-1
TGCAGCGTGGAGACAGGGGGCTTTTATGAGCAGTTCTTC
CSVETGGFYEQFF
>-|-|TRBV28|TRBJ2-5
TGTGCCAGCAGTTCGCAGGCCGGTTTGGAGACCCAGTACTTC
CASSSQAGLETQYF
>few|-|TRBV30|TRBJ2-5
TGTGCCTGGAGTGACAGGGTCGGGTTGGAGACCCAGTACTTC
CAWSDRVGLETQYF
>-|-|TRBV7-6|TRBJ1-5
TGTGCCAGCAGCTTATCTGGAGGTAGCAATCAGCCCCAGCATTTT
CASSLSGGSNQPQHF
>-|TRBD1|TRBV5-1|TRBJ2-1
TGCGCCAGCTCGGGACAGTCCTACAATGAGCAGTTCTTC
CASSGQSYNEQFF
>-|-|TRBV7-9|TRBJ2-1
TGTGCCAGCAGCTTAGGGACAGACAATGAGCAGTTCTTC
CASSLGTDNEQFF
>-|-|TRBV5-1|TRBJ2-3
TGCGCCAGCAGCTTGGCCGTAGGACAGTCTTTCGCAGATACGCAGTATTTT
CASSLAVGQSFADTQYF
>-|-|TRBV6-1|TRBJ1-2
TGTGCCAGCAGTGAAGGGGTAGCCGGGACACGCCTCGGGGGCTACACCTTC
CASSEGVAGTRLGGYTF
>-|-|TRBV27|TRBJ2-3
TGTGCCAGCAGAACCCTCAAGGTGGGACTGCACACAGATACGCAGTATTTT
CASRTLKVGLHTDTQYF
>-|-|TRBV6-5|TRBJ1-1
TGTGCCAGCAGCCTGACAGCGACTCCAATGACTGAAGCTTTCTTT
CASSLTATPMTEAFF
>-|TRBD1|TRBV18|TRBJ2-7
TGTGCCAGCTCCCCGGGGACAGAAACCTACGAGCAGTACTTC
CASSPGTETYEQYF
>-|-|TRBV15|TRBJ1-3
TGTGCCACCAGCAGAGACCGGGGGCGTAGCTCTGGAAACACCATATATTTT
CATSRDRGRSSGNTIYF
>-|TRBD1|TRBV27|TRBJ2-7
TGTGCCAGCAGTACCAACAGGGGGCGCCCCTACGAGCAGTACTTC
CASSTNRGRPYEQYF
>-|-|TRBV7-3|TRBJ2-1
TGTGCCAGCAGCTTACATTCTTCCCCTGGCAATGAGCAGTTCTTC
CASSLHSSPGNEQFF
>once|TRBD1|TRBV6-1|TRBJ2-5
TGTGCCAGCAGTGAAAGGGCAGGGGGCCAAGAGACCCAGTACTTC
CASSERAGGQETQYF
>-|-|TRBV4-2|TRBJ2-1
TGTGCCAGCAGCCAAGTGGTCAATGAGCAGTTCTTC
CASSQVVNEQFF
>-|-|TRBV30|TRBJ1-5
TGTGCCTGGAGTGGAGTCGTAGGGAGCAATCAGCCCCAGCATTTT
CAWSGVVGSNQPQHF
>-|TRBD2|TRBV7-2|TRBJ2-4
TGTGCCAGCAGCTCACTCCTAGCGGCCATTCAGTACTTC
CASSSLLAAIQYF